This T cell receptor (beta chain) was found in a study of cytomegalovirus exposure and HLA in healthy donors (TCRdb year 2017). Broadly, across the study: According to an earlier analysis of 587 of the donors, some 180 million T cells yielded some 110 million unique TCR beta sequences and more than 250 Gb of sequence data. An early release covering more than 500 HLA-typed donors comprised approximately 300 gigabases of sequencing data and tens of millions of unique TCR sequences. Among the approximately 420 genotyped donors, about 83% belonged to the genetic ancestry cluster associated with self-reported Caucasian donors. The study aimed to test whether cataloging public T cell receptors could reveal signatures of past pathogen exposure. Using immunosequencing, the study profiled T cell repertoires from 550 to 750 subjects and related those repertoires to cytomegalovirus serostatus. Besides the first cohort of hundreds of subjects, a separate validation cohort made up of some 110 different subjects was used. To predict cytomegalovirus infection status, the study combined high-throughput TCR immunosequencing, statistical association of individual TCRs with disease status, and machine learning. To study patterns of TCR occurrence, a later analysis re-analyzed previously published TCR beta repertoires from 700 or so donors and added high-resolution HLA genotyping. Rather than using new phenotypic data, the later analysis identified candidate immune exposures from TCR beta sequences and from how often those sequences occurred across donors. An earlier analysis of several hundred of the donors used high-throughput TCR beta sequencing to judge whether each TCR beta V gene segment behaved as functional or pseudogenic. Donor age, sex, ethnicity and CMV serostatus were compiled alongside the repertoire data. A later genetic analysis used genome-wide SNP genotypes for about 65% of the 666 donors, treating that subset as a discovery cohort. Every discovery cohort repertoire had been produced on one sequencing platform. Class I and class II HLA loci were covered by the typing at four-digit resolution. The number of donors typed differed by locus, with about 629-640 for A, B, C, DRB1 and DQB1, roughly 550 for DQA1, nearly 610 for DPA1, and over 400 for DPB1. Several DR-DQ haplotypes were handled as single units for association and clustering because linkage in the cohort was strong. Among roughly 370 genotyped donors of the cohort, an average of roughly 240,000 unique TCR beta nucleotide sequences were sequenced per donor, roughly 20% of them non-productive.

Results and caveats for the whole study, not just this receptor: Because the 87-base-pair reads could not distinguish some IMGT-functional V segments, including TRBV6-2 and TRBV6-3, those segments were excluded. Because counts were too low, roughly 17 rarely observed V segments, including chromosome 9 orphons, were left out of the earlier analysis of 500 to 650 of the donors. Most TCR sequences were seen in very few donors, while some public TCRs were found in many individuals. According to a later analysis, parvovirus B19, influenza, CMV and Epstein-Barr virus appeared linked to several top co-occurrence clusters. Cytomegalovirus status was reported to be diagnosed by the classifier with high specificity and sensitivity in both the original and validation cohorts. It was suggested by the authors that the approach could potentially be generalized to other disease states and immunological phenotypes. Presence/absence analyses assumed roughly uniform sequencing depth across donors, an assumption that may not hold. In a later genetic analysis, fewer N-insertions in productive TCRs were reported among donors in an Asian-associated ancestry cluster than the roughly 700-donor mean. CMV serostatus was the only immune exposure information available for the cohort. Correlated functional status among segregating V segments might be attributable to linkage disequilibrium, but an unknown experimental factor could not be ruled out. At a false discovery rate of 0.05, a later analysis linked around 17,000 TCR beta sequences to specific HLA alleles. According to a later analysis, TCR association rates differed among HLA loci, with DRB1 alleles showing the most associated TCRs and HLA-C alleles showing the fewest. A cluster of highly shared sequence variants was judged likely to represent a technical artifact of the sequencing pipeline. Strong co-occurrence of HLA alleles, especially DR and DQ, made assigning TCR associations to individual alleles difficult. In vitro tests confirmed that a few of the cytomegalovirus-associated TCR beta chains recognize cytomegalovirus antigens. Because some donors lacked HLA typing at each locus, the association tests relied only on the typed subset. In a later analysis, most CMV-associated TCR beta chains were found to appear HLA-restricted, with HLA associations seemingly driven largely by CMV exposure. Only TCR beta chains were sequenced in this cohort, and the absence of alpha or paired-chain data limited detectable features. In an earlier analysis of fewer than 700 of the donors, most TCR beta V segments appeared in productive rearrangements about 87% or about 30% of the time, broadly matching IMGT annotations. Compared with equally common non-associated chains, HLA-associated TCR beta chains in a later analysis were more clonally expanded and had lower generation probabilities. The study gave a list of some 150 TCR beta chains associated with cytomegalovirus. V-gene and J-gene trimming of TCR beta chains was associated with a missense DCLRE1C variant in a later genetic analysis, and the association was replicated in an independent cohort. A further reported finding was that TCR beta sequences accurately predicted the HLA-A and HLA-B alleles for most subjects in the first cohort.

The cohort consisted of 650 to 700 healthy bone marrow donors. At the time of sampling, all cohort members were nominally healthy, though unrecorded immune exposures were likely present. The donor was CMV seronegative and was included in the group of a few hundred seronegative cohort members. A peripheral blood sample was collected from each donor, and TCR beta sequencing was performed on peripheral blood mononuclear cells. The Qiagen DNeasy Blood Extraction Kit was used to extract genomic DNA from the blood cell samples. Comments on this clone: Its specific antigen is unknown. Qualities for individual bases were not recorded, and no much larger clone is one base off.

Looking up the germline V gene yields CDR1 MNHNS and CDR2 SASEGT. Trimming costs V 1 base and J 6 bases, and their ends lie 8 bases apart. Spanning cysteine to phenylalanine, the CDR3 consists of 13 amino acids. The only DNA kept is the CDR3, 39 bases in frame from the first base. The method behind the library was the immunoSEQ multiplex PCR assay. For the multiplex PCR, a mixture combining 60 forward primers for TCR Vbeta segments and 13 reverse primers for TCR Jbeta segments was used. A multiplex PCR assay on genomic DNA amplified the CDR3 region of rearranged TCR beta genes. On the Illumina HiSeq System, the amplified TCR beta libraries were sequenced as 87-base-pair reads. Processing in the source paper ran as follows. In a later analysis, 70 million to 95 million unique TCR beta chains were counted across the approximately 670 repertoires, and around 10 million of these chains were shared by at least two donors. Raw reads were error-corrected and collapsed into unique sequences by a nearest-neighbor algorithm in which closely related sequences were merged to remove PCR and sequencing errors. CDR3 sequences were aligned to IMGT reference sequences to assign V, D and J gene segments. For a sequence to be retained, at least a six-nucleotide match to both a V gene segment and a J gene segment was required. A rearrangement was called productive if the CDR3 had no stop codons and remained in frame with V and J, and every other rearrangement was called non-productive. CDR3 was defined by IMGT convention, running from the second conserved V-encoded cysteine to the conserved J-encoded phenylalanine. The earlier analysis of fewer than 750 of the donors excluded sequences that lacked an unambiguous match to a single V gene segment. In an earlier analysis of some 590 of the donors, V segments were called functional above 56.7% productive rearrangements and were called segregating when the between-donor standard deviation exceeded 5%. To diagnose cytomegalovirus status from the catalog of TCR beta chain sequences, a statistical classification framework was built. In a later analysis, V and J genes were assigned by comparing TCR nucleotide sequences against IMGT/GENE-DB human TR gene sequences. The TCRdist pipeline was used in a later analysis to assign CDR3 sequences and most-parsimonious VDJ recombination scenarios. In a later analysis, every TCR beta chain was defined by the combination of its CDR3 amino acid sequence and its V-gene family, and reads without a unique V-gene family were dropped. A later analysis removed nearly 600 highly shared, low-generation-probability nucleotide sequences to deal with suspected cross-contamination and a sequencing artifact. A later analysis calculated a clonal expansion index for each public chain from normalized within-repertoire ranks of inferred template counts. Generation probabilities in a later analysis came from a VDJ recombination model fitted to out-of-frame rearrangements, and those results were checked against IGoR. In a later analysis, TCR-TCR, TCR-HLA and TCR-CMV co-occurrence was scored with hypergeometric tests, and a repertoire-size bias correction was applied to TCR pairs. A later analysis estimated false discovery rates by permuting HLA or CMV assignments 20 times. In a later analysis, co-occurring TCRs were grouped using DBSCAN, and TCRdist sequence similarity was added for clustering within HLA-allele-positive subsets. Repertoires with fewer than 30,000 or more than 120,000 public chains, plus five repertoires with anomalous nucleotide sharing, were excluded from co-occurrence clustering. TCRdb obtained this table from immuneACCESS and retained in-frame rearrangements with V and J assigned. These tables miss some clones; where compared with another copy, unresolved V genes account for less than half of the shortfall, and the remainder is unexplained. Clone size and V and J calls were adopted from that table, with D and trimming inferred from the DNA. The table for this sample lists 130,000 to 150,000 clones; roughly 72% of them were counted only once. The top ten clones comprise 2.1% of the sample.

Material for sequencing was PBMCs. This TCR came from a man aged 40-49 years in good health and CMV-seronegative. The sequence links TRBV6-1 to TRBJ2-3, with TRBD2 tentatively as D gene (5 bases match). The bases are TGTGCCAGCAGTGAAGGGGCTAGCGATACGCAGTATTTT. Translated, it gives CASSEGASDTQYF.